This TCR beta chain was profiled in a study of blood T cells in healthy people across ages. Turning to the study itself: With template switching, about one barcoded beta molecule was captured per two T cells.

Primers used in a second PCR of roughly 7 to 11 cycles were a sample-barcoded 5' primer and a J-beta primer mix. Template switching added a 12-random-nucleotide identifier to every cDNA molecule. TCRdb reprocessed the 5' RACE reads via MiXCR and lists one record per CDR3 protein. The sample consists of hundreds of thousands of distinct CDR3 sequences, 25% to 30% of them appearing once. This clonotype came up many times. Its antigen is not known. Study-wide points: From one million sequenced T cells, diversity estimates were lower bounds.

This CDR3 spans 14 amino acids. Between the trimmed V and J ends, which lost 6 bases and 3 bases, there was a span of 15 bases. CDR1 is SNHLY, CDR2 FYNNEI, per germline. Healthy individuals of Caucasian origin from Russia, aged about 6 to 100, served as donors. The chain is built from TRBV2 and TRBJ2-7, with D tentatively TRBD1 or TRBD2 (5 bases each). Sequencing was done on a sample of blood. This clonotype was obtained from a woman older than 75 in good health. This CDR3 is CASRERDHHYEQYF. CDR3 nucleotide sequence: TGTGCCAGCAGGGAAAGGGACCACCACTACGAGCAGTACTTC.